These T cell receptor beta chains were read from a single sample in a study of breast tumors, draining lymph nodes, adjacent tissues. In TCRdb, the multiplex PCR reads were re-called with MiXCR into one record per CDR3 protein. There are 60,000 to 65,000 distinct CDR3 sequences in the sample; around 60% occur only once, and roughly 18% lies in the top ten. Material: breast tumor tissue. The receptors stem from a female donor with breast cancer. Some clones in this sample may be carry-over from other donors' samples. Each CDR3 is given with its conserved first and last residue. A D gene is named only where the DNA matches it firmly. Where a row states a size, it is once, few, many or the class of an expanded clone; other rows omit it.

D gene,J gene,clone size,V gene,CDR3 protein,CDR3 DNA
.,TRBJ1-2,once,TRBV7-2,CASSFDHRNYGYTF,TGTGCCAGCAGCTTTGATCACAGGAACTATGGCTACACCTTC
TRBD1,TRBJ2-7,.,TRBV5-4,CASSLAGTGLLAYEQYF,TGTGCCAGCAGCTTGGCCGGGACAGGCCTTTTGGCCTACGAGCAGTACTTC
.,TRBJ1-2,.,TRBV30,CAWSEGGGYGYTF,TGTGCCTGGAGTGAGGGGGGAGGCTATGGCTACACCTTC
.,TRBJ1-5,many,TRBV20-1,CSAQGPGDSNQPQHF,TGCAGTGCCCAAGGCCCCGGGGATAGCAATCAGCCCCAGCATTTT
TRBD2,TRBJ2-1,.,TRBV7-6,CASRRSTSGRNEQFF,TGTGCCAGCAGACGTTCGACTAGCGGGAGAAATGAGCAGTTCTTC
.,TRBJ2-3,.,TRBV4-1,CASSQTVSTDTQYF,TGCGCCAGCAGCCAAACGGTTAGCACAGATACGCAGTATTTT
.,TRBJ2-1,many,TRBV7-3,CASSSRRGGRNEQFF,TGTGCCAGCAGCTCGAGAAGGGGGGGCCGTAATGAGCAGTTCTTC
TRBD1,TRBJ2-7,.,TRBV5-1,CASSPGTGGESEQYF,TGCGCCAGCAGCCCAGGGACAGGAGGTGAATCCGAGCAGTACTTC
.,TRBJ1-2,.,TRBV29-1,CSVFIDGYTF,TGCAGCGTTTTCATCGATGGCTACACCTTC
TRBD2,TRBJ2-7,.,TRBV20-1,CSADRGGSSYEQYF,TGCAGTGCCGACCGGGGCGGGAGCTCCTACGAGCAGTACTTC
.,TRBJ2-1,many,TRBV11-2,CASSLHTGANEQFF,TGTGCCAGCAGCCTCCACACGGGGGCCAATGAGCAGTTCTTC
TRBD1,TRBJ2-3,many,TRBV18,CASSPGQGEADTQYF,TGTGCCAGCTCACCCGGACAGGGGGAGGCAGATACGCAGTATTTT
.,TRBJ1-2,.,TRBV6-1,CARESGDNYGYTF,TGTGCTAGAGAGTCAGGGGATAACTATGGCTACACCTTC
TRBD2,TRBJ2-3,many,TRBV5-4,CASSYTSGGPDTQYF,TGTGCCAGCAGCTATACTAGCGGGGGGCCAGATACGCAGTATTTT
.,TRBJ2-1,many,TRBV29-1,CSVPSSGNYNEQFF,TGCAGCGTTCCCTCTTCCGGGAATTACAATGAGCAGTTCTTC
TRBD1,TRBJ2-5,.,TRBV6-1,CASSQSMGQPQYF,TGTGCCAGCAGTCAATCGATGGGACAGCCCCAGTACTTC
.,TRBJ2-7,many,TRBV2,CASSGGHSSYEQYF,TGTGCCAGCAGTGGTGGGCACAGCTCCTACGAGCAGTACTTC
TRBD1,TRBJ2-1,.,TRBV10-3,CAISDQGELSEQFF,TGTGCCATCAGTGATCAGGGGGAGCTTAGTGAGCAGTTCTTC
TRBD1,TRBJ2-5,once,TRBV2,CAGSGGQPGQGADTQYF,TGTGCCGGCAGTGGTGGACAGCCGGGACAGGGGGCAGATACGCAGTACTTC
TRBD2,TRBJ2-7,many,TRBV4-3,CASSQEGPSGEFYEQYF,TGCGCCAGCAGCCAAGAAGGGCCTAGCGGAGAATTCTACGAGCAGTACTTC
.,TRBJ2-1,many,TRBV27,CASSLEGHSSYNEQFF,TGTGCCAGCAGTCTTGAGGGCCATAGCTCCTACAATGAGCAGTTCTTC
TRBD1,TRBJ1-2,.,TRBV11-2,CVSSPPGGFYGYTF,TGTGTCAGCAGCCCTCCAGGGGGATTCTATGGCTACACCTTC